Listed here are 32 T cell receptor beta chains from one sample, sequenced in a study of identical twins. TCRdb reanalysed the 5' RACE reads using MiXCR and keeps one entry per CDR3 protein. The table has roughly 770,000 distinct CDR3 sequences, 15% to 20% seen once; the top ten hold roughly 13%. The sample also formed part of further work on T cells expressing NK-cell markers.

The sample was PBMCs. The receptor set was obtained from a woman under 30 in good health.

This clonotype was found a few times. The V and J genes are TRBV6-2 or TRBV6-3 and TRBJ2-1, with TRBD1 identical over 9 bases. There are 15 residues in the CDR3. The J segment lost 4 bases and the V segment lost 7 bases, leaving 8 bases of the junction unmatched. Per the germline V gene, CDR1 is MNHEY and CDR2 is SVGEGT. CDR3 coding DNA: TGTGCCAGCACCACGAGACAGGGGGGTTACAATGAGCAGTTCTTC. Amino acids: CASTTRQGGYNEQFF.

This clonotype has a handful of counts. The CDR3 DNA is TGTGCCAGCTCAAACCAACAGGGGTACCTTGAAGCTTTCTTT. Translation: CASSNQQGYLEAFF. This chain links TRBV18 with TRBJ1-1, with 7 bases aligning to TRBD1. Germline lookup yields CDR1 KGHSH and CDR2 LQKENI. V shed 5 bases, J shed 7 bases, and the junction held 10 bases outside the gene matches. CDR3 length: 14 amino acids.

The rearrangement uses TRBV7-2 and TRBJ2-2; maybe TRBD2 (6 bases). The CDR3 runs 15 residues. V lost 2 bases and J lost 6, with 13 bases in between. Germline V lookup: CDR1 SGHTA, CDR2 FQGNSA. The DNA for the CDR3 is TGTGCCAGCAGCTTATTAACGGGAGCGGCCGGGGAGCTGTTTTTT. This codes for CASSLLTGAAGELFF.

The chain links TRBV12-3 or TRBV12-4 to TRBJ1-2; D gene uncertain. CDR3 length: 13 residues. V lost 3 bases and J 1 base, leaving 6 bases between the germline ends. This CDR3 is CASSFSLNYGYTF. The CDR3 DNA is TGTGCCAGCAGTTTTTCGCTTAACTATGGCTACACCTTC.

The chain links TRBV4-1 to TRBJ2-1, with D perhaps TRBD1 or TRBD2 (7 bases each). CDR1 is MGHRA and CDR2 is YSYEKL in the germline V gene. V was clipped by 0 bases and J by 8 bases, with 23 bases between them. The CDR3 totals 18 residues. In nucleotides, the CDR3 is TGCGCCAGCAGCCAAGATCAGGGGGGGCCCACACACGGGGATGAGCAGTTCTTC. Translated, it gives CASSQDQGGPTHGDEQFF.

The V gene is TRBV20-1, the J gene TRBJ1-2; no clear D gene. The V gene lost 0 bases and the J gene lost 4 bases, with 6 bases spanning the gap. Germline V gene sequence: CDR1 DFQATT, CDR2 SNEGSKA (reference sequence). This CDR3 has 12 amino acids. DNA for the CDR3: TGCAGTGCTAGAGACAGATCCTATGGCTACACCTTC. Encoded protein: CSARDRSYGYTF.

This clonotype has just a few counts. The genes are TRBV12-3 or TRBV12-4 and TRBJ1-1; D is unresolved. This CDR3 is built from 13 residues. V was clipped by 3 bases and J by 7 bases, with 12 bases between them. CDR3 sequence: CASSFPQEGEAFF. In DNA, the CDR3 is TGTGCCAGCAGTTTTCCCCAGGAGGGTGAAGCTTTCTTT.

This clonotype came up many times. J is TRBJ1-2 and V is TRBV6-6, with TRBD1 as a possible D gene (5 bases). The germline V gene has CDR1 MNHNY and CDR2 SVGAGI (reference sequence). This CDR3 has 11 amino acids. V dropped 4 bases and J dropped 8 bases, with 8 bases sitting between them. CDR3 bases: TGTGCCAGCAGTTCCCAGGGCGGCTACACCTTC. Its protein product is CASSSQGGYTF.

The chain employs TRBV12-3 or TRBV12-4 and TRBJ1-1; maybe TRBD1 (6 bases). The CDR3 covers 13 residues. V shed 3 bases and J shed 10 bases, with 15 bases lying between them. The CDR3 loop reads CASSFFWGRGAFF. The CDR3, as DNA: TGTGCCAGCAGTTTTTTCTGGGGGCGCGGAGCTTTCTTT.

This clonotype has more than one count but fewer than ten. The chain has TRBV10-2 and TRBJ2-3; 7 bases fit TRBD2. V was pared by 5 bases and J by 5 bases, with 13 bases of the junction left unmatched. Germline V CDR1 and CDR2: WSHSY, SAAADI. The CDR3 totals 16 residues. The CDR3 coding sequence is TGCGCCAGCAGTCTCCTAATGGGAGGGATTAAAGATACGCAGTATTTT. It yields the protein CASSLLMGGIKDTQYF.

The CDR3 DNA reads TGCGCCAGCAGTGAAGGGGTCAGAGACTACGAGCAGTACTTC. Residues: CASSEGVRDYEQYF. This chain links TRBV10-2 with TRBJ2-7; D might be TRBD1 (5 bases). In germline, CDR1 is WSHSY, CDR2 SAAADI. The CDR3 spans 14 residues. V lost 3 bases to trimming and J lost 3 bases, with 12 bases between them.

This clonotype was seen a handful of times. The V call is TRBV7-9, the J call TRBJ1-1; 7 bases line up with TRBD1. The germline V gene encodes CDR1 SEHNR and CDR2 FQNEAQ (reference sequence). The CDR3 is made up of 14 amino acids. J lost 6 bases, V lost 4 bases, and 8 bases had no gene match. The CDR3 is CASSSRQGTAEAFF. In nucleotides, the CDR3 is TGTGCCAGCAGCTCCCGACAGGGTACCGCTGAAGCTTTCTTT.

There are a few counts of this clonotype. The genes are TRBV10-3 and TRBJ2-1; TRBD2 is a possible D gene (5 bases). The CDR3 has 15 amino acids. V lost 3 bases, J lost 0 bases, and 9 bases lay in between. Germline assignment: CDR1 ENHRY and CDR2 SYGVKD. The CDR3 region is CAISDGAVSYNEQFF. CDR3 nucleotide sequence: TGTGCCATCAGTGATGGAGCGGTCTCCTACAATGAGCAGTTCTTC.

The J gene is TRBJ1-1, the V gene TRBV12-3 or TRBV12-4; D gene unclear. Trimming removed 5 bases from V and 6 bases from J, with 16 bases in between. The CDR3 has 14 amino acids. The CDR3 DNA is TGTGCCAGCAGTATCGGAGCGGGGAATTCTGAAGCTTTCTTT. Protein product: CASSIGAGNSEAFF.

This clonotype was seen only a few times. The chain employs TRBV29-1 and TRBJ2-4; D assignment may be TRBD1 or TRBD2 (5 bases each). There are 16 residues in the CDR3. V lost 7 bases and J lost 0, with 19 bases in between. Per the germline V gene, CDR1 is SQVTM and CDR2 is ANQGSEA. The CDR3: CSAMRRGDGAKNIQYF. CDR3 DNA sequence: TGCAGCGCCATGAGACGAGGGGATGGAGCCAAAAACATTCAGTACTTC.

This clonotype was counted between two and nine times. The chain uses TRBV27 and TRBJ2-1; D gene unclear. Trimming shortened V by 5 bases and J by 0 bases, and 8 bases separated the two germline ends. Per the germline V gene, CDR1 is MNHEY and CDR2 is SMNVEV (reference sequence). This CDR3 spans 14 amino acids. The CDR3 loop is CASSQVSSYNEQFF. In DNA, the CDR3 is TGTGCCAGCAGTCAGGTGAGCTCCTACAATGAGCAGTTCTTC.

The chain combines TRBV20-1 with TRBJ1-2; perhaps TRBD1 as D (5 bases). The CDR3 runs 14 residues. The germline V gene encodes CDR1 DFQATT and CDR2 SNEGSKA (reference sequence). V shed 1 base and J shed 8 bases, with 17 bases lying between them. The CDR3 protein is CSARAGDGARGYTF. Here the CDR3 DNA reads TGCAGTGCTAGAGCTGGGGACGGGGCGCGAGGCTACACCTTC.

The CDR3 sequence: CATSLSRERTYEQYF. CDR3 DNA sequence: TGTGCCACCAGCCTCTCGCGGGAACGGACCTACGAGCAGTACTTC. The chain recombines TRBV15 with TRBJ2-7, with D possibly being TRBD2 (6 bases). V was clipped by 5 bases and J by 2 bases, with 16 bases between them. Germline V gene data show CDR1 as LNHNV and CDR2 as YYDKDF (reference sequence). The CDR3 length is 15 residues.

A word on this clonotype: The junction does not match germline at one end; this may be a read error. This chain joins TRBV7-3 and TRBJ2-1; 9 bases are shared with TRBD1. Germline CDR1 and CDR2: SGHTA and FQGTGA. The CDR3 is 17 residues long. The CDR3 protein is CASSVTTGTGSVNEQFF. CDR3 nucleotide sequence: TGTGCCAGCAGCGTAACTACCGGGACAGGGAGTGTCAATGAGCAGTTCTTC. Drawing the rest from reference TRBV7-3 and TRBJ2-1, the complete variable domain is GAGVSQTPSNKVTEKGKYVELRCDPISGHTALYWYRQSLGQGPEFLIYFQGTGAADDSGLPNDRFFAVRPEGSVSTLKIQRTERGDSAVYLCASSVTTGTGSVNEQFFGPGTRLTVL.

This rearrangement joins TRBV7-9 to TRBJ2-1; 9 nucleotides line up with TRBD1. CDR3 length: 16 residues. V lost 5 bases to trimming and J lost 5 bases; unmatched junction nucleotides: 10. Germline V CDR1 and CDR2: SEHNR, FQNEAQ (reference sequence). Here the CDR3 DNA reads TGTGCCAGCAGCCGCCGGGACAGGGAATACGACAATGAGCAGTTCTTC. Its protein product is CASSRRDREYDNEQFF.

This rearrangement joins TRBV7-9 to TRBJ2-1; 13 nucleotides agree with TRBD2. The junction had 16 bases not matched to a gene; V was cut back by 5 bases and J by 15 bases. The CDR3 is made up of 16 amino acids. The germline gives CDR1 SEHNR, CDR2 FQNEAQ (reference sequence). The CDR3 loop reads CASSPGTSGNSLRRFF. DNA for the CDR3: TGTGCCAGCAGCCCCGGGACTAGCGGGAACTCTCTGCGTCGGTTCTTC.

This clonotype was counted only a few times. The chain employs TRBV7-9 and TRBJ1-1; no firm D call. In germline, CDR1 is SEHNR, CDR2 FQNEAQ (reference sequence). There are 11 residues in the CDR3. Trimming cost V 5 bases and J 7 bases, with 8 bases left between them. This CDR3 is CASSPDREAFF. The CDR3 bases are TGTGCCAGCAGCCCTGATCGTGAAGCTTTCTTT.

The chain joins TRBV12-3 or TRBV12-4 to TRBJ2-3; 14 bases are a match to TRBD2. Germline trimming cut 5 bases from V and 5 bases from J; bases unmatched to any gene: 6. The CDR3 has 16 amino acids. This CDR3 reads CASSKGLAGEQDTQYF. The CDR3 DNA reads TGTGCCAGCAGTAAGGGACTAGCGGGAGAGCAAGATACGCAGTATTTT.

The rearrangement joins TRBV6-5 to TRBJ2-2; D is unclear. The CDR3 sequence is 16 residues long. Germline lookup yields CDR1 MNHEY and CDR2 SVGAGI. V was cut by 1 base and J by 0 bases, with 9 bases left in between. The DNA for the CDR3 is TGTGCCAGCAGTTACTACGGGCCTCCGAACACCGGGGAGCTGTTTTTT. Amino acid sequence: CASSYYGPPNTGELFF.

This clonotype occurred a few times. The V call is TRBV20-1, the J call TRBJ2-3, with D unclear. CDR3 length: 11 residues. Trimming removed 5 bases at V and 2 bases at J, with 5 bases between. Germline V CDR1 and CDR2: DFQATT, SNEGSKA (reference sequence). The CDR3 sequence: CSAENTDTQYF. Here the CDR3 DNA reads TGCAGTGCTGAAAACACAGATACGCAGTATTTT.

This clonotype was recorded at least ten times. The CDR3 DNA sequence: TGTGCCAGCAAAGGGGGCGACAACTATGGCTACACCTTC. Residues: CASKGGDNYGYTF. V and J are TRBV12-3 or TRBV12-4 and TRBJ1-2; TRBD1 agrees at 7 bases. The CDR3 runs to 13 residues. V was pared by 7 bases and J by 2 bases, with 4 bases of the junction left unmatched.

The chain has TRBV18 and TRBJ2-7; the match to TRBD2 covers 12 bases. This CDR3 contains 16 residues. The germline gives CDR1 KGHSH, CDR2 LQKENI. Trimming removed 6 bases from V and 0 bases from J; junction bases left unmatched: 6. CDR3: CASSRGLAGISYEQYF. CDR3 coding DNA: TGTGCCAGCTCGCGAGGACTAGCGGGAATCTCCTACGAGCAGTACTTC.

Only a few counts were recorded for this clonotype. This chain joins TRBV4-3 and TRBJ2-3; D gene ambiguous. Looked up from germline, CDR1 is LGHNA and CDR2 is YSLEER. Trimming took off 1 base at V and 3 bases at J, with 8 bases between the two ends. The CDR3 length is 14 residues. CDR3 sequence (DNA): TGCGCCAGCAGCCAAGTGGGATGGACAGATACGCAGTATTTT. As protein: CASSQVGWTDTQYF.

This chain uses TRBV5-1 with TRBJ2-7, with 10 nucleotides matching TRBD1. The V segment lost 6 bases and the J segment 3 bases; nucleotides outside the gene matches: 9. Germline V CDR1 and CDR2: SGHRS, YFSETQ. This CDR3 is built from 15 residues. The CDR3, as DNA: TGCGCCAGCACTGAACCGGGACAGGGGATCTACGAGCAGTACTTC. Translation: CASTEPGQGIYEQYF.

This clonotype has more than one count but fewer than ten. This sequence joins TRBV7-6 and TRBJ1-1; weak D call: TRBD1 (5 bases). The V gene's germline CDR1 is SGHVS and CDR2 FNYEAQ. Deletions cut 4 bases from V and 1 base from J, with 10 bases between. CDR3 size: 14 residues. CDR3 DNA: TGTGCCAGCAGCTCGGGGCTGGGGAACACTGAAGCTTTCTTT. This encodes CASSSGLGNTEAFF.

The chain is built from TRBV20-1 and TRBJ2-1; possible D gene TRBD1, 5 bases. The length of the CDR3 is 13 residues. Germline lookup yields CDR1 DFQATT and CDR2 SNEGSKA (reference sequence). Trimming removed 7 bases at V and 1 base at J, with 11 bases between. CDR3 protein: CSGMDTSYNEQFF. CDR3 DNA sequence: TGCAGTGGAATGGACACTTCCTACAATGAGCAGTTCTTC.

The chain is built from TRBV12-3 or TRBV12-4 and TRBJ2-2; 8 nucleotides line up with TRBD1. The CDR3 spans 16 residues. J gave up 6 bases and V 6 bases, and 12 bases lay outside the gene matches. Here the CDR3 reads CASRYNRGFAAGELFF. CDR3 nucleotide sequence: TGTGCCAGCAGGTACAACAGGGGGTTCGCGGCCGGGGAGCTGTTTTTT.